The clone carrying this T cell receptor (beta chain) came up many times. Antigen: not known. CDR3 length equals 13 residues. CDR1 ENHRY and CDR2 SYGVKD come from the germline V gene. V shed 5 bases, J shed 0 bases, and the junction held 1 base outside the gene matches. A second about 6 to 11 cycle PCR used barcoded and J-beta primers. Each CDR3 protein is one row after TCRdb ran MiXCR on the 5' RACE reads. This table has some 1.6 million distinct CDR3 sequences, about 31% appearing once. This record belongs to a study of blood T cells in healthy people across ages. Study-wide results and caveats: The study lacked donor CMV status, which possibly confounded expanded clonotype changes. Among long-lived donors, naive CD4+ cells were more numerous and diversity higher than in aged donors. Conclusively comparing naive with antigen-experienced cells was impossible with unsorted PBMCs.

No fewer than 7 million PBMCs went into each sample. This chain joins TRBV10-3 and TRBJ2-7; 7 nucleotides agree with TRBD1. The clonotype was recovered from a woman in her thirties in good health. The specimen sequenced was blood. The CDR3 here is CAISPGGSYEQYF. The CDR3 DNA follows: TGTGCCATCAGTCCAGGGGGCTCCTACGAGCAGTACTTC.